The clone carrying this T cell receptor (beta chain) was seen repeatedly, ten times or more. The antigen remains undetermined. Different DNA sequences within this sample yield the same CDR3. Trimming shortened V by 5 bases and J by 0 bases, and 8 bases separated the two germline ends. Germline V gene lookup returns CDR1 SGHTA and CDR2 FQGTGA. The CDR3 totals 13 residues. This sample is drawn from a study of T cell responses to AZD1222 COVID-19 vaccine. Study-wide context: Combined were second doses at about 4 or about 12 weeks.

Some clones are missing from TCRdb's copy, which holds only in-frame ones; the method was immunoSEQ multiplex PCR. Of roughly 130,000 clones listed, about 82% are singletons. Study conclusions and caveats: Across spike, vaccine-associated CD4 TCRs were found, dominant at 160-218 and 743-854. Donor demographics were predominantly white British with a female majority; clonal diversity may be underestimated.

This chain joins TRBV7-3 and TRBJ2-7; D remains ambiguous. The receptor's source is an adult in good health. The sample here was peripheral blood, taken on day 0 of AZD1222 vaccination. In DNA form, the CDR3 reads TGTGCCAGCAGCCCGCCCCACTCCTACGAGCAGTACTTC. Residues: CASSPPHSYEQYF.